The rows below give T cell receptor beta chains drawn from one sample of a study of blood T cell repertoires in COVID-19. TCRdb's table, derived via immunoSEQ multiplex PCR, lists solely in-frame clones and lacks some. Among 60,000 to 85,000 clones, around nine tenths were seen once, and the ten largest hold 7.3%. Material for sequencing was peripheral blood. The receptors shown here come from a man in his forties with COVID-19, enrolled during active disease. CDR3s include the opening cysteine and the closing phenylalanine or tryptophan. A D gene is named only where the DNA matches it firmly. Clone size is not always given. Where it is, it says once, few, many or a class for expanded clones.

size	V	D	J	DNA	CDR3
.	TRBV7-6	TRBD2	TRBJ2-5	TGTGCCAGCAGCTTTACTAGCGGGGGGCTTGAAGAGACCCAGTACTTC	CASSFTSGGLEETQYF
.	TRBV10-3	.	TRBJ1-6	TGTGCCTTAGGGAGTTCCTATAATTCACCCCTCCACTTT	CALGSSYNSPLHF
few	TRBV7-2	.	TRBJ1-5	TGTGCCAGCAGCTCCACAGGGTACGATCAGCCCCAGCATTTT	CASSSTGYDQPQHF
.	TRBV3-1/TRBV3-2	.	TRBJ2-5	TGTGCCAGCAGCTCCCAGGGTATGGAGACCCAGTACTTC	CASSSQGMETQYF
.	TRBV6-5	.	TRBJ1-2	TGTGCCAGCAGTTACGACAGTGACAACTATGGCTACACCTTC	CASSYDSDNYGYTF
.	TRBV6-2/TRBV6-3	.	TRBJ1-5	TGTGCCAGCAGCCTTTATGGGAACCAGGGCGGCAATCAGCCCCAGCATTTT	CASSLYGNQGGNQPQHF
.	TRBV2	TRBD2	TRBJ2-4	TGTGCCAGCAGCGAGGGACTAGCGGGGGTGGGCATTCAGTACTTC	CASSEGLAGVGIQYF
.	TRBV6-5	.	TRBJ2-2	TGTGCCAGCAGCAGGGAAAGGGACACCGGGGAGCTGTTTTTT	CASSRERDTGELFF
.	TRBV18	TRBD1	TRBJ1-2	TGTGCCAGCTCACCACCGGGACAGGGCGATGGCTACACCTTC	CASSPPGQGDGYTF
.	TRBV30	.	TRBJ2-1	TGTGCCTGGAGTGTAACCTTCCTAGAACAGTTCTTC	CAWSVTFLEQFF
.	TRBV21-1	.	TRBJ2-1	TGTGCCAGCAGCAAAGAAAGGGGACTAGCGGGGGACAATGAGCAGTTCTTC	CASSKERGLAGDNEQFF
.	TRBV11-2	.	TRBJ1-1	TGTGCCAGCAGCTTAGGACAGTCGACTGAAGCTTTCTTT	CASSLGQSTEAFF
.	TRBV11-2	.	TRBJ2-7	TGTGCCAGCAGCTTCCGAGGCCGTAACTACGAGCAGTACTTC	CASSFRGRNYEQYF
.	TRBV27	.	TRBJ1-1	TGTGCCAGCAGTTTATTTCAGGGGCTGGGTACTGAAGCTTTCTTT	CASSLFQGLGTEAFF
.	TRBV7-9	.	TRBJ2-1	TGTGCCAGCAGCTTAGCGCAGACAGCCTTTATTGAGCAGTTCTTC	CASSLAQTAFIEQFF
.	TRBV15	TRBD2	TRBJ2-7	TGTGCCACCAGCAGAGAGGGACTAGCGGGGGGTGACGAGCAGTACTTC	CATSREGLAGGDEQYF
.	TRBV10-3	TRBD1	TRBJ1-4	TGTGCCACCGCGACAGGGATTGACGAAAAACTGTTTTTT	CATATGIDEKLFF
.	TRBV30	.	TRBJ1-2	TGTGCCTGGACCCGCTTGGGAGGGGGTTATGGCTACACCTTC	CAWTRLGGGYGYTF
.	TRBV19	.	TRBJ1-2	TGTGCCAGTAGAGAAACGGCAGGGTACTATGGCTACACCTTC	CASRETAGYYGYTF
.	TRBV5-1	TRBD2	TRBJ2-1	TGCGCCAGCAGCGGCCGACTAGCGGGGGGACGGAACAATGAGCAGTTCTTC	CASSGRLAGGRNNEQFF
.	TRBV7-8	TRBD2	TRBJ2-1	TGTGCCAGCAGCTTAGTTGTTGGACTAGCGGTTGAGCAGTTCTTC	CASSLVVGLAVEQFF
.	TRBV29-1	.	TRBJ2-1	TGCAGCGTGGGGCTCGTGGAAGGGGAGCAGTTCTTC	CSVGLVEGEQFF
once	TRBV7-2	TRBD1	TRBJ2-2	TGTGCCAGCAGCCGTGGGGACAGGGAGACCGGGGAGCTGTTTTTT	CASSRGDRETGELFF
.	TRBV28	TRBD1	TRBJ1-1	TGTGCCAGCAGTGCAGGGGGGACTGAAGCTTTCTTT	CASSAGGTEAFF
.	TRBV5-1	TRBD1	TRBJ1-2	TGCGCCAGCAGCTCGGGACAGGGGTCACGCTACACCTTC	CASSSGQGSRYTF
.	TRBV6-5	TRBD1	TRBJ2-3	TGTGCCAGCAGGGCGGAGGGGACAGGGGCTCGGACGCAGTATTTT	CASRAEGTGARTQYF
.	TRBV28	TRBD1	TRBJ1-5	TGTGCCAGCCAAACCGGGACAGGGGGCCGACAGCCCCAGCATTTT	CASQTGTGGRQPQHF
.	TRBV5-1	.	TRBJ2-7	TGCGCCAGCAGCTTTACAGCCCACGAGCAGTACTTC	CASSFTAHEQYF
.	TRBV18	TRBD1	TRBJ2-7	TGTGCCAGCTCACCTACAGACAGGGCTTCCTACGAGCAGTACTTC	CASSPTDRASYEQYF
.	TRBV7-8	.	TRBJ2-7	TGTGCCAGCAGCTCTTTTGGCGGCTCCTACGAGCAGTACTTC	CASSSFGGSYEQYF
.	TRBV4-1	.	TRBJ1-6	TGCGCCAGCAGCCAAGTTTGGGGAGGGATCGGTTCACCCCTCCACTTT	CASSQVWGGIGSPLHF
.	TRBV6-5	.	TRBJ1-1	TGTGCCAGCGGAGATGGCACTGAAGCTTTCTTT	CASGDGTEAFF
.	TRBV7-2	.	TRBJ2-1	TGTGCCAGCAGCTTCAGACTGTGGAATGAGCAGTTCTTC	CASSFRLWNEQFF